These T cell receptor beta chains were read from a single sample in a study of CD8+CD57+ T cells in acquired aplastic anemia. TCRdb reanalysed the reads using MiXCR and keeps one entry per CDR3 protein. The sample has 90,000 to 150,000 distinct CDR3 sequences; 58% are singletons. Sequencing input: sorted CD4+, CD8+, or CD8+CD57+ T cells (not recorded which) from PBMCs. The receptors shown here come from a human donor with aplastic anemia. Each CDR3 is given with its conserved first and last residue. A D gene is named only where the DNA matches it firmly. Size is stated for part of the rows, as once, few or many counts, or as a class when the clone is expanded.

D gene: TRBD2
V gene: TRBV29-1
clone size: -
J gene: TRBJ2-1
CDR3 protein: CSVDGRLAGGTNEQFF
CDR3 DNA: TGCAGCGTTGACGGTCGGCTAGCGGGGGGGACTAATGAGCAGTTCTTC

D gene: -
V gene: TRBV10-3
clone size: -
J gene: TRBJ2-7
CDR3 protein: CAISGQGWYEQYF
CDR3 DNA: TGTGCCATCAGTGGGCAGGGGTGGTACGAGCAGTACTTC

D gene: -
V gene: TRBV7-2
clone size: -
J gene: TRBJ1-6
CDR3 protein: CASSLYWGSPLHF
CDR3 DNA: TGTGCCAGCAGCTTATACTGGGGTTCACCCCTCCACTTT

D gene: -
V gene: TRBV20-1
clone size: -
J gene: TRBJ2-3
CDR3 protein: CSANRGADAQYF
CDR3 DNA: TGCAGTGCTAATAGGGGAGCAGATGCGCAGTATTTT

D gene: -
V gene: TRBV29-1
clone size: -
J gene: TRBJ2-3
CDR3 protein: CSVEPGTSTDTQYF
CDR3 DNA: TGCAGCGTTGAACCCGGTACTAGCACAGATACGCAGTATTTT

D gene: TRBD2
V gene: TRBV7-6
clone size: many
J gene: TRBJ2-2
CDR3 protein: CASSPRRGGGTGELFF
CDR3 DNA: TGTGCCAGCAGCCCCCGGCGGGGCGGGGGCACCGGGGAGCTGTTTTTT

D gene: -
V gene: TRBV6-1
clone size: few
J gene: TRBJ1-6
CDR3 protein: CASSDREDSPLHF
CDR3 DNA: TGTGCCAGCAGTGACAGGGAGGATTCACCCCTCCACTTT

D gene: -
V gene: TRBV7-2
clone size: few
J gene: TRBJ2-7
CDR3 protein: CASSRYGYEQYF
CDR3 DNA: TGTGCCAGCAGCAGGTATGGGTACGAGCAGTACTTC

D gene: -
V gene: TRBV15
clone size: many
J gene: TRBJ2-3
CDR3 protein: CATSREGGAPDTQYF
CDR3 DNA: TGTGCCACCAGCAGAGAAGGGGGGGCCCCAGATACGCAGTATTTT

D gene: -
V gene: TRBV6-5
clone size: few
J gene: TRBJ1-1
CDR3 protein: CASSYLGGALNTEAFF
CDR3 DNA: TGTGCCAGCAGTTACCTCGGGGGGGCTTTGAACACTGAAGCTTTCTTT

D gene: TRBD1
V gene: TRBV15
clone size: many
J gene: TRBJ2-3
CDR3 protein: CATSRDTGGADTQYF
CDR3 DNA: TGTGCCACCAGCAGAGACACAGGGGGCGCTGATACGCAGTATTTT

D gene: -
V gene: TRBV2
clone size: -
J gene: TRBJ2-3
CDR3 protein: CASSPFGATSTDTQYF
CDR3 DNA: TGTGCCAGCAGTCCTTTTGGGGCAACTAGCACAGATACGCAGTATTTT

D gene: -
V gene: TRBV24-1
clone size: few
J gene: TRBJ2-1
CDR3 protein: CATSDLPQGHEQFF
CDR3 DNA: TGTGCCACCAGTGACCTACCACAGGGCCATGAGCAGTTCTTC

D gene: -
V gene: TRBV2
clone size: -
J gene: TRBJ2-7
CDR3 protein: CASSRDRFFYEQYF
CDR3 DNA: TGTGCCAGCAGTCGTGACAGGTTTTTCTACGAGCAGTACTTC

D gene: TRBD2
V gene: TRBV4-2
clone size: -
J gene: TRBJ2-3
CDR3 protein: CASSPSGGAADTQYF
CDR3 DNA: TGTGCCAGCAGCCCCAGCGGGGGGGCCGCAGATACGCAGTATTTT

D gene: -
V gene: TRBV7-9
clone size: -
J gene: TRBJ1-1
CDR3 protein: CASNEQNTEAFF
CDR3 DNA: TGTGCCAGCAACGAGCAGAACACTGAAGCTTTCTTT

D gene: -
V gene: TRBV5-1
clone size: -
J gene: TRBJ1-2
CDR3 protein: CATSLTGLYGYTF
CDR3 DNA: TGCGCCACGAGTTTAACAGGCCTCTATGGCTACACCTTC

D gene: -
V gene: TRBV7-9
clone size: many
J gene: TRBJ1-2
CDR3 protein: CASSPGSSANYGYTF
CDR3 DNA: TGTGCCAGCAGCCCCGGGAGTTCAGCTAACTATGGCTACACCTTC

D gene: -
V gene: TRBV27
clone size: many
J gene: TRBJ1-6
CDR3 protein: CASSPKSNSPLHF
CDR3 DNA: TGTGCCAGCAGTCCGAAATCGAATTCACCCCTCCACTTT

D gene: -
V gene: TRBV5-3
clone size: -
J gene: TRBJ2-5
CDR3 protein: CASSQVGTARPQYF
CDR3 DNA: TGTGCCAGCAGCCAAGTGGGGACTGCGAGGCCCCAGTACTTC

D gene: -
V gene: TRBV3-1
clone size: -
J gene: TRBJ1-3
CDR3 protein: CASSQDRGYGNTIYF
CDR3 DNA: TGTGCCAGCAGCCAAGATCGAGGGTACGGAAACACCATATATTTT

D gene: TRBD2
V gene: TRBV11-2
clone size: -
J gene: TRBJ2-5
CDR3 protein: CASSLEEGLQETQYF
CDR3 DNA: TGTGCCAGCAGCTTAGAAGAGGGACTACAAGAGACCCAGTACTTC

D gene: -
V gene: TRBV6-1
clone size: -
J gene: TRBJ1-1
CDR3 protein: CASSPGVNTEAFF
CDR3 DNA: TGTGCCAGCTCCCCGGGGGTGAACACTGAAGCTTTCTTT

D gene: -
V gene: TRBV7-2
clone size: many
J gene: TRBJ1-1
CDR3 protein: CASSLGQAFF
CDR3 DNA: TGTGCCAGCAGCTTAGGGCAAGCTTTCTTT

D gene: -
V gene: TRBV29-1
clone size: few
J gene: TRBJ1-2
CDR3 protein: CSVDHQGSDYTF
CDR3 DNA: TGCAGCGTTGACCACCAGGGCAGTGACTACACCTTC

D gene: -
V gene: TRBV11-2
clone size: many
J gene: TRBJ2-1
CDR3 protein: CASSLDAYPDLPFYNEQFF
CDR3 DNA: TGTGCCAGCAGCTTAGACGCATACCCGGACCTTCCTTTTTACAATGAGCAGTTCTTC

D gene: TRBD2
V gene: TRBV7-9
clone size: -
J gene: TRBJ2-7
CDR3 protein: CASSGSISYEQYF
CDR3 DNA: TGCGCCAGTAGCGGGAGTATATCCTACGAGCAGTACTTC

D gene: -
V gene: TRBV2
clone size: -
J gene: TRBJ2-3
CDR3 protein: CASSARASTDTQYF
CDR3 DNA: TGTGCCAGCAGTGCGCGGGCTAGCACAGATACGCAGTATTTT

D gene: -
V gene: TRBV9
clone size: few
J gene: TRBJ2-3
CDR3 protein: CASSVDGVGTDTQYF
CDR3 DNA: TGTGCCAGCAGCGTAGATGGGGTTGGCACAGATACGCAGTATTTT

D gene: -
V gene: TRBV19
clone size: -
J gene: TRBJ2-7
CDR3 protein: CASSVTGSTRRHYEQYF
CDR3 DNA: TGTGCCAGTAGTGTGACCGGGTCCACCCGAAGACACTACGAGCAGTACTTC

D gene: TRBD2
V gene: TRBV5-6
clone size: many
J gene: TRBJ2-5
CDR3 protein: CASSGTGLALVGQETQYF
CDR3 DNA: TGTGCCAGCAGCGGGACGGGACTAGCACTGGTGGGCCAAGAGACCCAGTACTTC

D gene: -
V gene: TRBV9
clone size: many
J gene: TRBJ2-7
CDR3 protein: CASSPPPGPGEQYF
CDR3 DNA: TGTGCCAGCAGCCCCCCCCCCGGGCCTGGCGAGCAGTACTTC

D gene: -
V gene: TRBV2
clone size: -
J gene: TRBJ1-3
CDR3 protein: CASSLGRGGTIYF
CDR3 DNA: TGTGCCAGCAGCTTGGGCAGGGGAGGCACCATATATTTT

D gene: -
V gene: TRBV5-1
clone size: -
J gene: TRBJ2-7
CDR3 protein: CASSTFQGYEQYF
CDR3 DNA: TGCGCCAGCAGCACCTTTCAGGGCTACGAGCAGTACTTC

D gene: -
V gene: TRBV2
clone size: -
J gene: TRBJ2-5
CDR3 protein: CASSETQEETQYF
CDR3 DNA: TGTGCCAGCAGTGAAACGCAGGAAGAGACCCAGTACTTC

D gene: TRBD1
V gene: TRBV7-9
clone size: few
J gene: TRBJ1-2
CDR3 protein: CASSAADRGIHGYTF
CDR3 DNA: TGTGCCAGCAGCGCTGCGGACAGGGGAATTCATGGCTACACCTTC

D gene: -
V gene: TRBV7-9
clone size: -
J gene: TRBJ2-1
CDR3 protein: CASSPLPYNEQFF
CDR3 DNA: TGTGCCAGCAGCCCCCTCCCCTACAATGAGCAGTTCTTC

D gene: -
V gene: TRBV7-6
clone size: -
J gene: TRBJ2-7
CDR3 protein: CASSLGVGVPYEQYF
CDR3 DNA: TGTGCCAGCAGCTTGGGAGTCGGGGTCCCCTACGAGCAGTACTTC

D gene: -
V gene: TRBV10-3
clone size: -
J gene: TRBJ1-6
CDR3 protein: CASGIGNSPLHF
CDR3 DNA: TGTGCCAGTGGTATCGGGAATTCACCCCTCCACTTT

D gene: -
V gene: TRBV5-1
clone size: -
J gene: TRBJ1-4
CDR3 protein: CASSLTPQATNEKLFF
CDR3 DNA: TGCGCCAGCAGCTTGACCCCACAGGCCACCAATGAAAAACTGTTTTTT

D gene: -
V gene: TRBV29-1
clone size: -
J gene: TRBJ1-2
CDR3 protein: CGVEETGYGYTF
CDR3 DNA: TGCGGCGTTGAGGAGACAGGTTATGGCTACACCTTC

D gene: -
V gene: TRBV4-1
clone size: few
J gene: TRBJ1-4
CDR3 protein: CASSQGGGGEKLFF
CDR3 DNA: TGCGCCAGCAGCCAAGGAGGGGGTGGTGAAAAACTGTTTTTT

D gene: TRBD2
V gene: TRBV15
clone size: -
J gene: TRBJ2-3
CDR3 protein: CATSTGLAGGSLDTQYF
CDR3 DNA: TGTGCCACCAGCACGGGACTAGCGGGGGGTTCGTTGGATACGCAGTATTTT

D gene: TRBD1
V gene: TRBV20-1
clone size: once
J gene: TRBJ1-1
CDR3 protein: CSAREGDRGVRTEAFF
CDR3 DNA: TGCAGTGCTAGAGAGGGTGACAGGGGAGTACGCACTGAAGCTTTCTTT

D gene: TRBD1
V gene: TRBV3-1
clone size: once
J gene: TRBJ2-7
CDR3 protein: CASSRRQGTGAYEQYF
CDR3 DNA: TGTGCCAGCAGCCGCCGACAGGGTACAGGCGCCTACGAGCAGTACTTC

D gene: TRBD1
V gene: TRBV13
clone size: few
J gene: TRBJ1-1
CDR3 protein: CASSINRGDAEAFF
CDR3 DNA: TGTGCCAGCAGCATAAACAGGGGTGACGCTGAAGCTTTCTTT

D gene: -
V gene: TRBV5-1
clone size: -
J gene: TRBJ2-7
CDR3 protein: CASSLLLEQRRCF
CDR3 DNA: TGCGCCAGCAGCTTGTTGTTAGAGCAGCGCAGATGCTTC

D gene: -
V gene: TRBV7-9
clone size: -
J gene: TRBJ1-5
CDR3 protein: CASSFQGKGNQPQHF
CDR3 DNA: TGTGCCAGCAGCTTTCAGGGTAAGGGCAATCAGCCCCAGCATTTT

D gene: TRBD1
V gene: TRBV20-1
clone size: -
J gene: TRBJ2-7
CDR3 protein: CSAARQGRSYEQYF
CDR3 DNA: TGCAGTGCGGCCAGACAGGGGAGATCCTACGAGCAGTACTTC

D gene: TRBD1
V gene: TRBV2
clone size: -
J gene: TRBJ2-7
CDR3 protein: CAASLGTVPYEQYF
CDR3 DNA: TGTGCCGCCAGCCTGGGGACAGTCCCCTACGAGCAGTACTTC

D gene: -
V gene: TRBV19
clone size: -
J gene: TRBJ1-1
CDR3 protein: CATAFGTEAFF
CDR3 DNA: TGTGCGACCGCGTTTGGTACTGAAGCTTTCTTT

D gene: -
V gene: TRBV29-1
clone size: -
J gene: TRBJ1-3
CDR3 protein: CSVADTNSGNTIYF
CDR3 DNA: TGCAGCGTTGCAGACACTAACTCTGGAAACACCATATATTTT

D gene: TRBD2
V gene: TRBV7-9
clone size: many
J gene: TRBJ2-3
CDR3 protein: CASSTIAGRLGDTQYF
CDR3 DNA: TGTGCCAGCAGTACCATAGCGGGGAGGCTTGGAGATACGCAGTATTTT

D gene: TRBD2
V gene: TRBV12-3/TRBV12-4
clone size: once
J gene: TRBJ2-5
CDR3 protein: CASRPLAGGSQGTQYF
CDR3 DNA: TGTGCCAGCAGGCCACTAGCGGGGGGATCACAAGGGACCCAGTACTTC

D gene: TRBD1
V gene: TRBV2
clone size: -
J gene: TRBJ1-6
CDR3 protein: CASSWDRDSPLHF
CDR3 DNA: TGTGCCAGCAGTTGGGACAGGGATTCACCCCTCCACTTT

D gene: -
V gene: TRBV28
clone size: -
J gene: TRBJ2-1
CDR3 protein: CASRGSSGYNEQFF
CDR3 DNA: TGTGCCAGCAGGGGGAGTAGCGGCTACAATGAGCAGTTCTTC

D gene: -
V gene: TRBV18
clone size: -
J gene: TRBJ2-5
CDR3 protein: CASSRWGHRQETQYF
CDR3 DNA: TGTGCCAGCTCACGATGGGGACATCGCCAAGAGACCCAGTACTTC

D gene: TRBD2
V gene: TRBV20-1
clone size: -
J gene: TRBJ2-3
CDR3 protein: CSARDRASGSTDTQYF
CDR3 DNA: TGCAGTGCTAGAGATAGAGCTAGCGGGAGCACAGATACGCAGTATTTT

D gene: -
V gene: TRBV24-1
clone size: many
J gene: TRBJ1-1
CDR3 protein: CATSLGVEAFF
CDR3 DNA: TGTGCCACCAGTTTGGGGGTTGAAGCTTTCTTT

D gene: TRBD1
V gene: TRBV10-3
clone size: -
J gene: TRBJ2-1
CDR3 protein: CATGTDRGALDEQFF
CDR3 DNA: TGTGCCACGGGGACTGACAGGGGGGCCCTGGATGAGCAGTTCTTC